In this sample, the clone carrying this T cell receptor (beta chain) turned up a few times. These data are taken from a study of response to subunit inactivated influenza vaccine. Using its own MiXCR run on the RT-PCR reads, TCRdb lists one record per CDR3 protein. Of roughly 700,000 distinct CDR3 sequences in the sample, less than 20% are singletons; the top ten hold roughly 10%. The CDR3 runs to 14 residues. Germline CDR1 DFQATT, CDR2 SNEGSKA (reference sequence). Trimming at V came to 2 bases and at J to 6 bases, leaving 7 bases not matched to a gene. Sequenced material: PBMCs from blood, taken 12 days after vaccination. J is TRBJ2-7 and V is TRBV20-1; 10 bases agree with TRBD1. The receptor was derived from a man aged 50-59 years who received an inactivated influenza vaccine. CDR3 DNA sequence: TGCAGTGCTAGAACCCTGCGGACAGGGGGCGAGCAGTACTTC. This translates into CSARTLRTGGEQYF.